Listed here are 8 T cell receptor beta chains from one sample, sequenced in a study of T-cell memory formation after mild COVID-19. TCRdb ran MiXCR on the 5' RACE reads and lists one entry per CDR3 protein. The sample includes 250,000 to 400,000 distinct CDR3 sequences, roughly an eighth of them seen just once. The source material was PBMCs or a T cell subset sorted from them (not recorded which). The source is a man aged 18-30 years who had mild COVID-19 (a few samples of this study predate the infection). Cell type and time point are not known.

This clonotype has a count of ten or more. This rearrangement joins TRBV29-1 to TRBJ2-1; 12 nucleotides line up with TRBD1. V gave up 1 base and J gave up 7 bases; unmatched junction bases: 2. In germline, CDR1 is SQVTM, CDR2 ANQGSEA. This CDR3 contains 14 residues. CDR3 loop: CSVEGDRGPNEQFF. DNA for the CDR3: TGCAGCGTTGAAGGGGACAGGGGGCCGAATGAGCAGTTCTTC.

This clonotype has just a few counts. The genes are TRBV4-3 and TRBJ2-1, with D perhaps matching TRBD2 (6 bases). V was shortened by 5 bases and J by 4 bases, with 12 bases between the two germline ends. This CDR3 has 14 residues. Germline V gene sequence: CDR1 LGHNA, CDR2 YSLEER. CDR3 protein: CASSVTRGYNEQFF. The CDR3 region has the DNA TGCGCCAGCAGCGTAACCCGGGGGTACAATGAGCAGTTCTTC.

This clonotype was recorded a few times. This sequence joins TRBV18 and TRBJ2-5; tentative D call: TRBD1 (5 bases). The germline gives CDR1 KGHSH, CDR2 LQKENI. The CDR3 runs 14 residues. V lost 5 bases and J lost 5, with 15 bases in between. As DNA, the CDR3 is TGTGCCAGCTCAGCACAGGATCGGCGCGAGACCCAGTACTTC. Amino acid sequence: CASSAQDRRETQYF.

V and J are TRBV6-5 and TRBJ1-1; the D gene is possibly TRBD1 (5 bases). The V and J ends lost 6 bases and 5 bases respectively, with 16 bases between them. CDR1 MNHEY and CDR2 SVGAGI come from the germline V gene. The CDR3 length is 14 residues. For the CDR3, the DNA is TGTGCCAGCAGGATGACAGCGTTGGGGACTGAAGCTTTCTTT. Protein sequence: CASRMTALGTEAFF.

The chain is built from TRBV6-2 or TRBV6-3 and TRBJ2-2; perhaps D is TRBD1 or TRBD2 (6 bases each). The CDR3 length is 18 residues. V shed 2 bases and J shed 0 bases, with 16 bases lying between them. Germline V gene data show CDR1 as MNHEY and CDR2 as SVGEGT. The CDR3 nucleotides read TGTGCCAGCAGTTACGACTTTTCCGGGGGCCCGAACACCGGGGAGCTGTTTTTT. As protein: CASSYDFSGGPNTGELFF.

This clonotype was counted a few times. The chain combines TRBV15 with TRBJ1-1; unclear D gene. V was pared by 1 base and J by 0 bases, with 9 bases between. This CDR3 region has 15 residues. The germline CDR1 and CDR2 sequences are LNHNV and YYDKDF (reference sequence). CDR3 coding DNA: TGTGCCACCAGCAGAGGGACGGTTATGAACACTGAAGCTTTCTTT. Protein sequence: CATSRGTVMNTEAFF.

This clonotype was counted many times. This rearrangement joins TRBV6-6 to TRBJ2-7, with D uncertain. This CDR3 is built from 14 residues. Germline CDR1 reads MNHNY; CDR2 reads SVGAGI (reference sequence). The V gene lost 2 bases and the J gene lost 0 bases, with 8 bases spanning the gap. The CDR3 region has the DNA TGTGCCAGCAGTTACGAGCCCAGCTCCTACGAGCAGTACGTC. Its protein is CASSYEPSSYEQYV.

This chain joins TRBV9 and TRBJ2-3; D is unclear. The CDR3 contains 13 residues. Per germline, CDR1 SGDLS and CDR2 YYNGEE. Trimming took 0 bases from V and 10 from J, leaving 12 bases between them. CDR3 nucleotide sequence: TGTGCCAGCAGCGTAGATCCGCCTGACCCGCAGTATTTT. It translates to CASSVDPPDPQYF.